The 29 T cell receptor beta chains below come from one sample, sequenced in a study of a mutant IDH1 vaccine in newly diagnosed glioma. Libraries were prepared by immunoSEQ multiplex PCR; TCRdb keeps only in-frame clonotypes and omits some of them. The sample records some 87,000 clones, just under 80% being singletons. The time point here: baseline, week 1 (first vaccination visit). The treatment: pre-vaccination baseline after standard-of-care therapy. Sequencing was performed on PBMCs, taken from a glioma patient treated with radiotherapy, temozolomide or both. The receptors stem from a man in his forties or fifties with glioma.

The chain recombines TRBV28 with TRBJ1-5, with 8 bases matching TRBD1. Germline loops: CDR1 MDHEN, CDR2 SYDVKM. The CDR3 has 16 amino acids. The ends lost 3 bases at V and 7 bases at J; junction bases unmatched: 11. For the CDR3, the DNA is TGTGCCAGCAGTTTTTCGACAGGGGTCGGAGGCCAGCCCCAGCATTTT. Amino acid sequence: CASSFSTGVGGQPQHF.

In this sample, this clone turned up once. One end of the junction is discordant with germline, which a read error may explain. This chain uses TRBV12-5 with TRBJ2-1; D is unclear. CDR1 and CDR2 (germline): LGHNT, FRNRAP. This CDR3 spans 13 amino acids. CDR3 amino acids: CASGDSLYNEQFF. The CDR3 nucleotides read TGTGCCAGTGGAGATTCCCTTTACAATGAGCAGTTCTTC.

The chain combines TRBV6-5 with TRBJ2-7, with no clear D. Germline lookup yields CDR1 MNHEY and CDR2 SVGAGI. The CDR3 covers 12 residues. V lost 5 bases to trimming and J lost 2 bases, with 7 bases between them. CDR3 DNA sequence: TGTGCCAGCAGTAGTAAAGCCTACGAGCAGTACTTC. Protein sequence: CASSSKAYEQYF.

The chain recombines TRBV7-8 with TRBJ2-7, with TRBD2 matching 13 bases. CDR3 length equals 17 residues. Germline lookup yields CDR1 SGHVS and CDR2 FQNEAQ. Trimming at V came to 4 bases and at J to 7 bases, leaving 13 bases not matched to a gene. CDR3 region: CASSYTAGTSGIGEQYF. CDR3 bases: TGTGCCAGCAGCTACACCGCCGGGACTAGCGGGATCGGTGAGCAGTACTTC.

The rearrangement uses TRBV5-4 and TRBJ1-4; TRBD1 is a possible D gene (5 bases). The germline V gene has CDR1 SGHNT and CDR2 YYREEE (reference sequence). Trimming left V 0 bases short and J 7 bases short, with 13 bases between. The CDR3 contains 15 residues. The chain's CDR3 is CASSLDAGIGEKLFF. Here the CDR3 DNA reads TGTGCCAGCAGCTTGGACGCAGGGATCGGTGAAAAACTGTTTTTT.

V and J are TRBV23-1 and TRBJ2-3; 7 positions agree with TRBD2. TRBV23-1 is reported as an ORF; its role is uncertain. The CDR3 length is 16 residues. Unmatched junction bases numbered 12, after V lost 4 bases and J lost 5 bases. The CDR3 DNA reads TGCGCCAGCAGTCCGGGGACTAATCCCCTTGGAGATACGCAGTATTTT. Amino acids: CASSPGTNPLGDTQYF.

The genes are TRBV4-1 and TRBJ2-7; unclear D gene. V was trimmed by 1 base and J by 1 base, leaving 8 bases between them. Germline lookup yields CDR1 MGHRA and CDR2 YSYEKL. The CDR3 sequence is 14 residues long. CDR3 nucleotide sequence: TGCGCCAGCAGCCAAGGGGTTATTTCCTACGAGCAGTACTTC. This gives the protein CASSQGVISYEQYF.

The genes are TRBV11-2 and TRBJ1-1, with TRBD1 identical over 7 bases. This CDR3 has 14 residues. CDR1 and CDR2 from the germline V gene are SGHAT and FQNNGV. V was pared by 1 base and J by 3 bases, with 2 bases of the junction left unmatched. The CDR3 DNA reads TGTGCCAGCAGCTTAGCTAGGGGGCACACTGAAGCTTTCTTT. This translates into CASSLARGHTEAFF.

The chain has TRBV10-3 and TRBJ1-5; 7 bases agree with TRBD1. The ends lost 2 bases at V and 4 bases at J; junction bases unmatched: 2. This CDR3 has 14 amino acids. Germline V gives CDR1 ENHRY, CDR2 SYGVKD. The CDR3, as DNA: TGTGCCATCAGTGAGACAGGGGATAATCAGCCCCAGCATTTT. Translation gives CAISETGDNQPQHF.

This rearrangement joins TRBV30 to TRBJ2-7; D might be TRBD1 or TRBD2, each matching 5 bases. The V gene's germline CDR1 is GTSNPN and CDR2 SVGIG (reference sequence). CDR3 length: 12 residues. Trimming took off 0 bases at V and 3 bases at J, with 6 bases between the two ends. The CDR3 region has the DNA TGTGCCTGGAGTGTGGGGGTCTACGAGCAGTACTTC. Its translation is CAWSVGVYEQYF.

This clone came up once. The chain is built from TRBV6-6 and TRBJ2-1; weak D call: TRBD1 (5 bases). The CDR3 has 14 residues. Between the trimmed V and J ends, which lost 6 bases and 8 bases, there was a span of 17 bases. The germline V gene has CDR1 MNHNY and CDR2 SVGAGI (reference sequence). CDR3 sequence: CASRLQDRTDEQFF. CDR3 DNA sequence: TGTGCCAGCAGGCTACAGGATAGAACTGATGAGCAGTTCTTC.

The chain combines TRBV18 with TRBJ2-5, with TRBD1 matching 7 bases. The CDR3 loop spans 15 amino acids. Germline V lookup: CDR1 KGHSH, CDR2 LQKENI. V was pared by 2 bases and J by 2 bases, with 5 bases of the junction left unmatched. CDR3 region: CASSPVRGYQETQYF. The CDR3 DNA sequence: TGTGCCAGCTCACCAGTCAGGGGGTATCAAGAGACCCAGTACTTC.

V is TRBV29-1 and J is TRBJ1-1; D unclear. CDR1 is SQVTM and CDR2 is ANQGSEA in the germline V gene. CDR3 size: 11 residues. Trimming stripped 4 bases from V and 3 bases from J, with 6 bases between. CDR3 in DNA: TGCAGCGTTGGGCGGGACACTGAAGCTTTCTTT. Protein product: CSVGRDTEAFF.

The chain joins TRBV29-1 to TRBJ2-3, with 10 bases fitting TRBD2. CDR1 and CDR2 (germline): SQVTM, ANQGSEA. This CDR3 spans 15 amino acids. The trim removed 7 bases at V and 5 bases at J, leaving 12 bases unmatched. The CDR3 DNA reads TGCAGCGCCCTGGGGCTAGCGGGAGTAGAAGATACGCAGTATTTT. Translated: CSALGLAGVEDTQYF.

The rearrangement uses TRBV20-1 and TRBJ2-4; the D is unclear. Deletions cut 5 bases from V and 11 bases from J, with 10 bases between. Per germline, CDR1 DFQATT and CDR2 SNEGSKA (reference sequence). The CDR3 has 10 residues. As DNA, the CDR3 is TGCAGTGCTCCCACCCAGTTTCAGTACTTC. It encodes CSAPTQFQYF.

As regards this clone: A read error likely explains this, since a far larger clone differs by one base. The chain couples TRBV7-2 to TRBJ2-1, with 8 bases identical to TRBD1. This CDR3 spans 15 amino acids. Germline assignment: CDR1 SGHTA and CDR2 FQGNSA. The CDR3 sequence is CASSSTGAGDNERFF. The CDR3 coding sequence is TGTGCCAGCAGCTCGACAGGGGCTGGGGACAATGAGCGGTTCTTC.

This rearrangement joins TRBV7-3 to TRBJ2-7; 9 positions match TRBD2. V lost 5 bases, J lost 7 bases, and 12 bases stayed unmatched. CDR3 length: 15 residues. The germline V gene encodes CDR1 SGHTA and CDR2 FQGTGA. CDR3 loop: CASSVRGGRAWEQYF. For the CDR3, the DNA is TGTGCCAGCAGCGTACGGGGCGGGAGGGCCTGGGAGCAGTACTTC. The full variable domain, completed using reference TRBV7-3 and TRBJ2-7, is GAGVSQTPSNKVTEKGKYVELRCDPISGHTALYWYRQSLGQGPEFLIYFQGTGAADDSGLPNDRFFAVRPEGSVSTLKIQRTERGDSAVYLCASSVRGGRAWEQYFGPGTRLTVT.

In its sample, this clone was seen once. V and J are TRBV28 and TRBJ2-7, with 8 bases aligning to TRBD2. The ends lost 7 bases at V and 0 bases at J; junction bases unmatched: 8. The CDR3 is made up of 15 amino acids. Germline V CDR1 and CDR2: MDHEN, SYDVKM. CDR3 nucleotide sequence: TGTGCCAGCAAACTACTAGCGGTAAGCTCCTACGAGCAGTACTTC. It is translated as CASKLLAVSSYEQYF.

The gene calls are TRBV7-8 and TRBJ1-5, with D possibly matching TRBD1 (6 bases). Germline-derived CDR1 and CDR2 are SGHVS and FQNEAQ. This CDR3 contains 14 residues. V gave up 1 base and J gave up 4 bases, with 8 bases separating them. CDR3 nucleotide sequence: TGTGCCAGCAGCTTAGTGCAGGGGAATCAGCCCCAGCATTTT. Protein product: CASSLVQGNQPQHF.

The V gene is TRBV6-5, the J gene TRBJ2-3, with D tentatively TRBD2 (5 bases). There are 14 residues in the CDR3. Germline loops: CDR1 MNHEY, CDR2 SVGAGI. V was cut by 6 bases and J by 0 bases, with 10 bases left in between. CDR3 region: CASRRGTSTDTQYF. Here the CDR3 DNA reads TGTGCCAGCAGACGGGGAACTAGCACAGATACGCAGTATTTT.

The CDR3 protein is CSATLRVGAHEQYF. CDR3 DNA sequence: TGCAGCGCCACCCTCCGGGTGGGGGCTCACGAGCAGTACTTC. This chain joins TRBV29-1 and TRBJ2-7; possible D gene TRBD1, 6 bases. V lost 7 bases to trimming and J lost 5 bases, with 21 bases between them. The V gene's germline CDR1 is SQVTM and CDR2 ANQGSEA. The CDR3 runs to 14 residues.

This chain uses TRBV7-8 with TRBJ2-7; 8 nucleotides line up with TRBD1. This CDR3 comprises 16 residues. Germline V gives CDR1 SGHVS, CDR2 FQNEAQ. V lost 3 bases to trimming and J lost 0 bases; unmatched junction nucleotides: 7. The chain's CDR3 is CASSLRTGPNSYEQYF. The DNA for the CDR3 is TGTGCCAGCAGCTTGCGGACAGGGCCCAACTCCTACGAGCAGTACTTC.

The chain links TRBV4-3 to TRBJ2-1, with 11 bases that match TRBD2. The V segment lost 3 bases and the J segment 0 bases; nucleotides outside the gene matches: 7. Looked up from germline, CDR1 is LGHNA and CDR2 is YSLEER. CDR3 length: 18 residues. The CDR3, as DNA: TGCGCCAGCAGCCATCTCCTAGCGGGAGGTAGCTCCTACAATGAGCAGTTCTTC. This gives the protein CASSHLLAGGSSYNEQFF.

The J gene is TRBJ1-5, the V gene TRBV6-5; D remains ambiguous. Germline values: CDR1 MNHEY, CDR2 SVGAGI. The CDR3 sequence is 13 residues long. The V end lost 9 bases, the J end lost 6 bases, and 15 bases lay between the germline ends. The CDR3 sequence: CASARASVQPQHF. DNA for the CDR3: TGTGCCAGTGCCCGGGCCTCAGTTCAGCCCCAGCATTTT.

The CDR3 here is CASSARTDSNQPQHF. The DNA for the CDR3 is TGTGCCAGCAGTGCCCGGACAGATAGCAATCAGCCCCAGCATTTT. This chain uses TRBV6-1 with TRBJ1-5; D is possibly TRBD1 (6 bases). The V gene lost 4 bases and the J gene lost 0 bases, with 10 bases spanning the gap. Germline V gene lookup returns CDR1 MNHNS and CDR2 SASEGT. This CDR3 has 15 amino acids.

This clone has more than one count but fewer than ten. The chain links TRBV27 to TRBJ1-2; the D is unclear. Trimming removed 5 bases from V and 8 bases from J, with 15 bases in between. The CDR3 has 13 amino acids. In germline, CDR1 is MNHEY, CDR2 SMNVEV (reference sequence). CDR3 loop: CASSADLITGYTF. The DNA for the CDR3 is TGTGCCAGCAGTGCTGACTTGATTACGGGCTACACCTTC.

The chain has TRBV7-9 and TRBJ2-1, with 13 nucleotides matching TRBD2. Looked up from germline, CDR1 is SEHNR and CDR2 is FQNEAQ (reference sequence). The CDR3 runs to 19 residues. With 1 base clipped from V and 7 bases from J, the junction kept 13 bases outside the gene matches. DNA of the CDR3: TGTGCCAGCAGCTTAGGGGGGACTTGGACTAGCGGGAGTATGAATGAGCAGTTCTTC. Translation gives CASSLGGTWTSGSMNEQFF.

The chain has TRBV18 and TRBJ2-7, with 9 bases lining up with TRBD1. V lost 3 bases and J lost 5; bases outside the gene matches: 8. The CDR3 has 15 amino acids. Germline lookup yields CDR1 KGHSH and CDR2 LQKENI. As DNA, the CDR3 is TGTGCCAGCTCACCTCTGGGACAGGGAGCCCACGAGCAGTACTTC. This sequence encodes CASSPLGQGAHEQYF.

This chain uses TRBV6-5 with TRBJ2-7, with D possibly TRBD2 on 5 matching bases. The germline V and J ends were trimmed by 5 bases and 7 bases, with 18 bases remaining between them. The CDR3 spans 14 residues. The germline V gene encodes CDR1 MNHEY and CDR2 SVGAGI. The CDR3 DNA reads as TGTGCCAGCAGTCGCCTAGCATACAACGGGGAGCAGTACTTC. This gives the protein CASSRLAYNGEQYF.